Listed below are T cell receptor beta chains from one sample, sequenced in a study of T and B cells in COVID-19 patients. From the multiplex PCR reads, TCRdb called clonotypes with MiXCR, one entry per CDR3 protein. Among 13,000 to 15,000 distinct CDR3 sequences listed, 25% to 30% were seen once. Source material: blood. The receptors originated from a human donor who had recovered from COVID-19. Both conserved end residues are part of each CDR3. The order of the fields is J gene, clone size, V gene, D gene, CDR3 protein, CDR3 DNA. A D gene is named only where the DNA matches it firmly. Expanded clones are given a class, and other clones once, few, many or no size at all.

j_call: TRBJ2-2; clone_size: medium-sized; v_call: TRBV5-4; d_call: NA; cdr3_aa: CASRSDPTYAGELFF; cdr3_nt: TGTGCCAGCAGGTCCGATCCAACCTACGCCGGGGAGCTGTTTTTT
j_call: TRBJ2-7; clone_size: few; v_call: TRBV6-5; d_call: NA; cdr3_aa: CASSSSRGSYEQYF; cdr3_nt: TGTGCCAGCAGTTCGTCCAGGGGATCCTACGAGCAGTACTTC
j_call: TRBJ2-1; clone_size: NA; v_call: TRBV24-1; d_call: TRBD2; cdr3_aa: CATSDSPAGGIYNEQFF; cdr3_nt: TGTGCCACCAGTGATTCTCCAGCGGGAGGTATCTACAATGAGCAGTTCTTC
j_call: TRBJ2-1; clone_size: medium-sized; v_call: TRBV29-1; d_call: NA; cdr3_aa: CSVEIYNEQFF; cdr3_nt: TGCAGCGTTGAAATATACAATGAGCAGTTCTTC
j_call: TRBJ1-2; clone_size: NA; v_call: TRBV27; d_call: NA; cdr3_aa: CASRGENYGYTF; cdr3_nt: TGTGCCAGCAGGGGGGAAAACTATGGCTACACCTTC
j_call: TRBJ2-1; clone_size: NA; v_call: TRBV7-9; d_call: TRBD2; cdr3_aa: CAGEGLAYNEQFF; cdr3_nt: TGTGCCGGGGAGGGACTAGCTTACAATGAGCAGTTCTTC
j_call: TRBJ1-2; clone_size: NA; v_call: TRBV28; d_call: TRBD1; cdr3_aa: CASWRGTGESYTF; cdr3_nt: TGTGCCAGCTGGAGGGGGACAGGGGAAAGCTACACCTTC
j_call: TRBJ1-1; clone_size: NA; v_call: TRBV7-2; d_call: NA; cdr3_aa: CASSLALGANTEAFF; cdr3_nt: TGTGCCAGCAGCTTAGCCCTGGGGGCGAACACTGAAGCTTTCTTT
j_call: TRBJ1-1; clone_size: NA; v_call: TRBV29-1; d_call: NA; cdr3_aa: CSSTRETENTEAFF; cdr3_nt: TGCAGCTCGACTCGGGAGACCGAGAACACTGAAGCTTTCTTT
j_call: TRBJ2-5; clone_size: medium-sized; v_call: TRBV6-1; d_call: TRBD1; cdr3_aa: CASRRDRGSQYF; cdr3_nt: TGTGCCAGCAGACGGGACAGGGGATCCCAGTACTTC
j_call: TRBJ2-7; clone_size: many; v_call: TRBV6-1; d_call: TRBD2; cdr3_aa: CASSEGPRGGSYEQYF; cdr3_nt: TGTGCCAGCAGTGAAGGCCCCCGGGGGGGTTCGTACGAGCAGTACTTC
j_call: TRBJ2-7; clone_size: many; v_call: TRBV6-4; d_call: NA; cdr3_aa: CASSDGPSPHEQYF; cdr3_nt: TGTGCCAGCAGTGACGGACCAAGCCCCCACGAGCAGTACTTC
j_call: TRBJ1-2; clone_size: NA; v_call: TRBV15; d_call: NA; cdr3_aa: CATSTSGRGYTF; cdr3_nt: TGTGCCACCAGCACTTCGGGTCGGGGCTACACCTTC
j_call: TRBJ2-3; clone_size: once; v_call: TRBV18; d_call: TRBD2; cdr3_aa: CASSPRLAGAGVSTDTQYF; cdr3_nt: TGTGCCAGCTCACCCCGACTAGCGGGAGCAGGGGTTAGCACAGATACGCAGTATTTT
j_call: TRBJ2-4; clone_size: NA; v_call: TRBV7-9; d_call: NA; cdr3_aa: CASSPRWGAKNIQYF; cdr3_nt: TGTGCCAGCAGCCCGCGTTGGGGGGCGAAAAACATTCAGTACTTC
j_call: TRBJ1-6; clone_size: NA; v_call: TRBV25-1; d_call: NA; cdr3_aa: CASTPRGLGVSPLHF; cdr3_nt: TGTGCCAGCACCCCGAGAGGGTTGGGGGTTTCACCCCTCCACTTT
j_call: TRBJ2-7; clone_size: many; v_call: TRBV27; d_call: NA; cdr3_aa: CASVRGREQYF; cdr3_nt: TGTGCCAGCGTAAGGGGGAGAGAGCAGTACTTC
j_call: TRBJ1-1; clone_size: medium-sized; v_call: TRBV12-3/TRBV12-4; d_call: NA; cdr3_aa: CASSFGTVNTEAFF; cdr3_nt: TGTGCCAGCAGTTTCGGGACGGTGAACACTGAAGCTTTCTTT
j_call: TRBJ2-5; clone_size: NA; v_call: TRBV12-5; d_call: TRBD2; cdr3_aa: CASGLALGLEETQYF; cdr3_nt: TGTGCTAGTGGTTTGGCTCTTGGACTAGAGGAGACCCAGTACTTC
j_call: TRBJ2-3; clone_size: NA; v_call: TRBV20-1; d_call: TRBD2; cdr3_aa: CSATLRAGAPNTQYF; cdr3_nt: TGCAGTGCTACGTTGAGGGCGGGAGCCCCAAATACGCAGTATTTT
j_call: TRBJ2-7; clone_size: many; v_call: TRBV6-5; d_call: TRBD2; cdr3_aa: CASSGGTSGRNRLEQYF; cdr3_nt: TGTGCCAGCAGTGGCGGGACTAGCGGGAGGAATAGGCTCGAGCAGTACTTC
j_call: TRBJ1-4; clone_size: many; v_call: TRBV18; d_call: NA; cdr3_aa: CASSPQGLGREKLFF; cdr3_nt: TGTGCCAGCTCACCGCAGGGACTCGGCCGAGAAAAACTGTTTTTT